The 21 T cell receptor beta chains in this list originate from one sample, sequenced in a study of shared clonotypes between healthy human individuals. Clones were read by immunoSEQ multiplex PCR, and TCRdb kept only the in-frame ones, dropping some. Of fewer than 1.6 million clones in the sample, approximately 98.5% were seen once. The sample was naive CD4+ T cells sorted from blood. The subset was: CD45RA+ positively selected. Source of these receptors: a man aged 25-45 years in good health.

The chain recombines TRBV27 with TRBJ2-2, with D possibly being TRBD2 (5 bases). Germline CDR1 is MNHEY and CDR2 is SMNVEV (reference sequence). The CDR3 is made up of 14 amino acids. Between the trimmed V and J ends, which lost 4 bases and 0 bases, there was a span of 6 bases. The CDR3, as DNA: TGTGCCAGCAGTTGGGAGTCGAACACCGGGGAGCTGTTTTTT. Translation: CASSWESNTGELFF.

The rearrangement uses TRBV5-1 and TRBJ2-3, with 7 bases identical to TRBD2. The trim removed 2 bases at V and 1 base at J, leaving 10 bases unmatched. Looked up from germline, CDR1 is SGHRS and CDR2 is YFSETQ. This CDR3 has 17 amino acids. CDR3 in amino acids: CASSFLGPSGGTDTQYF. DNA for the CDR3: TGCGCCAGCAGCTTCCTCGGGCCTAGCGGTGGCACAGATACGCAGTATTTT.

This chain links TRBV4-1 with TRBJ1-1; D uncertain. The germline V and J ends were trimmed by 3 bases and 2 bases, with 7 bases remaining between them. The germline CDR1 and CDR2 sequences are MGHRA and YSYEKL. The CDR3 contains 13 residues. The chain's CDR3 is CASSQDDNTEAFF. In nucleotides, the CDR3 is TGCGCCAGCAGCCAGGACGACAACACTGAAGCTTTCTTT.

The V gene is TRBV5-4, the J gene TRBJ1-4; 7 bases align to TRBD1. CDR1 is SGHNT and CDR2 is YYREEE in the germline V gene (reference sequence). V was clipped by 4 bases and J by 7 bases; unmatched bases: 4. This CDR3 spans 13 amino acids. The chain's CDR3 is CASSRGQTEKLFF. CDR3 DNA: TGTGCCAGCAGCAGGGGACAGACTGAAAAACTGTTTTTT.

Only one count was recorded for this clone. This rearrangement joins TRBV10-3 to TRBJ1-2, with TRBD1 matching 12 bases. The CDR3 contains 15 residues. V lost 2 bases to trimming and J lost 5 bases; unmatched junction nucleotides: 3. Per germline, CDR1 ENHRY and CDR2 SYGVKD. The CDR3 nucleotides read TGTGCCATCAGTGAGCCGGGACAGGGGGCATATGGCTACACCTTC. This gives the protein CAISEPGQGAYGYTF.

The rearrangement uses TRBV5-1 and TRBJ2-7, with 9 bases that match TRBD1. Germline loops: CDR1 SGHRS, CDR2 YFSETQ. The CDR3 loop spans 15 amino acids. After removal of 4 bases from V and 2 bases from J, the junction contained 7 bases not matched to a gene. CDR3 nucleotide sequence: TGCGCCAGCAGCCTGAGACAGGGGGTCACCTACGAGCAGTACTTC. Encoded protein: CASSLRQGVTYEQYF.

The chain joins TRBV7-9 to TRBJ2-2; a possible D gene is TRBD1 (6 bases). V lost 5 bases and J lost 2, with 12 bases in between. Looked up from germline, CDR1 is SEHNR and CDR2 is FQNEAQ (reference sequence). CDR3 length equals 15 residues. CDR3 in amino acids: CASSRTGINTGELFF. CDR3 nucleotides: TGTGCCAGCAGCCGAACAGGGATAAACACCGGGGAGCTGTTTTTT.

The V and J genes are TRBV4-3 and TRBJ2-1; 9 bases line up with TRBD1. The trim removed 4 bases at V and 3 bases at J, leaving 7 bases unmatched. The CDR3 consists of 16 residues. CDR1 and CDR2 (germline): LGHNA, YSLEER. The CDR3 sequence: CASSREQGARYNEQFF. The CDR3 DNA reads TGCGCCAGCAGCCGAGAACAGGGGGCGCGCTACAATGAGCAGTTCTTC.

This chain joins TRBV9 and TRBJ2-5; D is undetermined. The CDR3 runs 15 residues. From germline, CDR1 is SGDLS and CDR2 YYNGEE. V was clipped by 4 bases and J by 5 bases, with 18 bases between them. The CDR3 spells CASSPRRSLGETQYF. CDR3 sequence (DNA): TGTGCCAGCAGCCCTCGCCGGTCATTGGGGGAGACCCAGTACTTC.

The chain joins TRBV6-5 to TRBJ2-7, with no clear D. The CDR3 is made up of 16 amino acids. The germline V and J ends were trimmed by 2 bases and 3 bases, with 17 bases remaining between them. Germline V gene data show CDR1 as MNHEY and CDR2 as SVGAGI. As DNA, the CDR3 is TGTGCCAGCAGTTACCGGGCCGTTACAGTCTTCTACGAGCAGTACTTC. It translates to CASSYRAVTVFYEQYF.

This clone was seen just once. The chain couples TRBV5-1 to TRBJ2-3; unclear D gene. V shed 0 bases and J shed 2 bases, with 13 bases lying between them. Germline V gene data show CDR1 as SGHRS and CDR2 as YFSETQ. The CDR3 covers 16 residues. The CDR3 spells CASSLGPWGNTDTQYF. The DNA of the CDR3 is TGCGCCAGCAGCTTGGGCCCCTGGGGTAACACAGATACGCAGTATTTT.

This clone was detected only once. The chain combines TRBV7-8 with TRBJ2-7; 10 bases match TRBD2. This CDR3 is built from 16 residues. Germline-derived CDR1 and CDR2 are SGHVS and FQNEAQ. The junction had 5 bases not matched to a gene; V was cut back by 2 bases and J by 1 base. CDR3 bases: TGTGCCAGCAGCTTACCCGGACTAGCGGCTTCCTACGAGCAGTACTTC. Protein sequence: CASSLPGLAASYEQYF.

V gene TRBV14 combines with J gene TRBJ2-7, with TRBD1 matching 7 bases. The junction had 14 bases not matched to a gene; V was cut back by 6 bases and J by 6 bases. Germline V CDR1 and CDR2: SGHDN, FVKESK. CDR3 length: 15 residues. The CDR3 protein is CASRNSGTASSEQYF. The DNA of the CDR3 is TGTGCCAGCAGGAACTCCGGGACAGCGTCGTCCGAGCAGTACTTC. The whole variable domain, filled in from reference TRBV14 and TRBJ2-7, reads EAGVTQFPSHSVIEKGQTVTLRCDPISGHDNLYWYRRVMGKEIKFLLHFVKESKQDESGMPNNRFLAERTGGTYSTLKVQPAELEDSGVYFCASRNSGTASSEQYFGPGTRLTVT.

This chain joins TRBV25-1 and TRBJ1-1; maybe TRBD1 (5 bases). The V gene's germline CDR1 is MGHDK and CDR2 SYGVNS. Trimming pared 1 base from V and 7 bases from J, leaving 16 bases between. The CDR3 covers 15 residues. The CDR3 sequence is CASSESWGRVNEAFF. CDR3 in DNA: TGTGCCAGCAGTGAATCATGGGGCAGGGTTAATGAAGCTTTCTTT.

As for this clone: At the DNA level, this CDR3 is encoded by other sequences in the same sample as well. The V gene is TRBV5-4, the J gene TRBJ2-1; D might be TRBD1 or TRBD2, each matching 6 bases. Per germline, CDR1 SGHNT and CDR2 YYREEE (reference sequence). The CDR3 spans 15 residues. Trimming stripped 0 bases from V and 6 bases from J, with 13 bases between. The CDR3 spells CASSLAGGGGNEQFF. CDR3 in DNA: TGTGCCAGCAGCTTGGCCGGCGGAGGGGGCAATGAGCAGTTCTTC.

The chain combines TRBV2 with TRBJ2-5; 9 bases are a match to TRBD2. With 2 bases clipped from V and 4 bases from J, the junction kept 11 bases outside the gene matches. Looked up from germline, CDR1 is SNHLY and CDR2 is FYNNEI. The CDR3 runs 17 residues. This chain's CDR3 is CASSESGLAPRLETQYF. Written as DNA, the CDR3 is TGTGCCAGCAGTGAATCCGGACTAGCGCCTCGGTTAGAGACCCAGTACTTC.

To note about this clone: This sample includes further DNA sequences coding for the same CDR3. This chain joins TRBV5-1 and TRBJ2-3; 12 nucleotides line up with TRBD2. CDR1 SGHRS and CDR2 YFSETQ come from the germline V gene. Germline trimming cut 0 bases from V and 0 bases from J; bases unmatched to any gene: 2. The CDR3 has 17 residues. CDR3 sequence: CASSLGTSGISTDTQYF. DNA for the CDR3: TGCGCCAGCAGCTTGGGGACTAGCGGGATCAGCACAGATACGCAGTATTTT.

This rearrangement joins TRBV5-4 to TRBJ2-6, with unresolved D. The CDR3 is made up of 16 amino acids. Germline V CDR1 and CDR2: SGHNT, YYREEE (reference sequence). V was trimmed by 1 base and J by 0 bases, leaving 8 bases between them. CDR3 in DNA: TGTGCCAGCAGCTTGTGGAATTACTCTGGGGCCAACGTCCTGACTTTC. Protein: CASSLWNYSGANVLTF.

V gene TRBV6-6 combines with J gene TRBJ1-5; TRBD1 aligns across 8 bases. The CDR3 is made up of 14 amino acids. V was clipped by 6 bases and J by 2 bases; unmatched bases: 3. Germline CDR1 MNHNY, CDR2 SVGAGI (reference sequence). DNA for the CDR3: TGTGCCAGCAGGGCGACAGGGGGCAATCAGCCCCAGCATTTT. Translating it yields CASRATGGNQPQHF.

The chain is built from TRBV29-1 and TRBJ2-7, with a tentative D call TRBD1 (6 bases). Germline V gene data show CDR1 as SQVTM and CDR2 as ANQGSEA. Between the trimmed V and J ends, which lost 5 bases and 2 bases, there was a span of 13 bases. The CDR3 length is 13 residues. CDR3: CSVSPGVAYEQYF. DNA for the CDR3: TGCAGCGTTTCCCCAGGGGTGGCCTACGAGCAGTACTTC.

The sample holds one count of this clone. The chain joins TRBV7-3 to TRBJ1-2; 8 positions match TRBD1. Trimming cost V 5 bases and J 6 bases; bases outside gene matches: 5. CDR3 length: 13 residues. From germline, CDR1 is SGHTA and CDR2 FQGTGA. The CDR3 DNA reads TGTGCCAGCAGCCCCGGACAGGGAGATGGCTACACCTTC. It specifies CASSPGQGDGYTF.